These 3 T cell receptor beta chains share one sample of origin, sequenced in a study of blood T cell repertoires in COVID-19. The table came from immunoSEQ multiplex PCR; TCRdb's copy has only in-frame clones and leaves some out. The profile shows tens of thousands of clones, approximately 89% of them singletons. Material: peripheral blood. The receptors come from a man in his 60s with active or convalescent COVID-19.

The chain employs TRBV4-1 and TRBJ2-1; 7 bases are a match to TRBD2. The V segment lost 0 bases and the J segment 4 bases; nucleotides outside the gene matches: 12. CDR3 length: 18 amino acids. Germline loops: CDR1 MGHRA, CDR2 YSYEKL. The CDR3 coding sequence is TGCGCCAGCAGCCAAGACGCCTCCGCTAGCGGCGAATACAATGAGCAGTTCTTC. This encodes CASSQDASASGEYNEQFF.

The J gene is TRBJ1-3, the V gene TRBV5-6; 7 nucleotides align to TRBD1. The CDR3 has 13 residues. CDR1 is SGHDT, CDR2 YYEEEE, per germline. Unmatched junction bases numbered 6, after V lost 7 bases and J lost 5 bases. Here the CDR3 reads CASGEGQRNTIYF. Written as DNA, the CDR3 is TGTGCCAGCGGAGAGGGACAGAGAAACACCATATATTTT.

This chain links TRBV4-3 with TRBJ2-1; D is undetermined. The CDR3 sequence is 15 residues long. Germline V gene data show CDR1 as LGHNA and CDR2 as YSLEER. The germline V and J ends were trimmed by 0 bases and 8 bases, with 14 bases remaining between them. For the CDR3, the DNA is TGCGCCAGCAGCCAAGATAGGAGAAGTGGAGATGAGCAGTTCTTC. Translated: CASSQDRRSGDEQFF.